Below, 7 T cell receptor beta chains from the same sample are listed, as sequenced in a study of T-cell reconstitution after alpha-beta-depleted transplantation in children. Library preparation (for TCRbeta) was performed with unique molecular identifiers. TCRdb reanalysed the PCR reads using MiXCR and keeps one entry per CDR3 protein. The sample has roughly 45,000 distinct CDR3 sequences, about 9% seen once. Material: PBMCs, mostly from graft donor cells, obtained 60 days after TCRalphabeta/CD19-depleted stem cell transplant. The receptors derive from a male patient under 10 years old who had a stem cell transplant for chronic granulomatous disease, so the T cells may come from the graft donor.

The table lists this clonotype with many counts. The chain couples TRBV25-1 to TRBJ2-1, with D perhaps matching TRBD2 (6 bases). V lost 4 bases, J lost 9 bases, and 19 bases lay in between. The germline V gene has CDR1 MGHDK and CDR2 SYGVNS. The CDR3 sequence is 15 residues long. This chain's CDR3 is CASSVAARDSGEQFF. The CDR3 DNA reads as TGTGCCAGCAGTGTAGCGGCGCGCGACTCGGGTGAGCAGTTCTTC.

This clonotype was detected only a few times. V is TRBV11-2 and J is TRBJ2-3; 10 positions agree with TRBD2. The CDR3 length is 17 residues. Germline V lookup: CDR1 SGHAT, CDR2 FQNNGV. V trimming: 4 bases; J trimming: 3 bases; junction bases outside the gene matches: 10. CDR3 bases: TGTGCCAGCAGCTACACCGTGGGACTAGCGCGGACAGATACGCAGTATTTT. It translates to CASSYTVGLARTDTQYF.

This clonotype came up many times. J is TRBJ2-7 and V is TRBV7-7; the D is unclear. The germline CDR1 and CDR2 sequences are SSHAT and FNYEAQ (reference sequence). The CDR3 runs to 13 residues. Trimming cost V 1 base and J 4 bases, with 8 bases left between them. The CDR3 loop is CASSLGRQYEQYF. The CDR3, as DNA: TGTGCCAGCAGCTTAGGCCGGCAGTACGAGCAGTACTTC.

The chain employs TRBV6-1 and TRBJ2-7; the match to TRBD1 covers 8 bases. Germline CDR1 is MNHNS and CDR2 is SASEGT. The V segment lost 6 bases and the J segment 3 bases; nucleotides outside the gene matches: 4. The CDR3 covers 13 residues. The CDR3 bases are TGTGCCAGCAGCCAGGGGGCAAACTACGAGCAGTACTTC. Protein sequence: CASSQGANYEQYF.

V usage is TRBV29-1 and J usage is TRBJ1-1; 7 bases are a match to TRBD1. This CDR3 has 13 residues. Germline V gene sequence: CDR1 SQVTM, CDR2 ANQGSEA. J gave up 5 bases and V 8 bases, and 11 bases lay outside the gene matches. The CDR3 region is CSYNRGGVTEAFF. The DNA of the CDR3 is TGCAGCTATAACAGGGGAGGGGTAACTGAAGCTTTCTTT.

This chain joins TRBV12-3 or TRBV12-4 and TRBJ1-5, with D unclear. The CDR3 runs 18 residues. As DNA, the CDR3 is TGTACCATCAGTTCCTTAGGAGAGTGGAGATATAGCAATCAGCCCCAGCATTTT. It translates to CTISSLGEWRYSNQPQHF.

This clonotype was found a few times. The CDR3 spells CASRDYQGTGELFF. The CDR3 nucleotides are TGTGCCAGCAGGGATTACCAAGGCACCGGGGAGCTGTTTTTT. The chain is built from TRBV9 and TRBJ2-2; D call uncertain. The V end was cut by 5 bases, the J end by 4 bases, with 12 bases between. The CDR3 sequence is 14 residues long. The germline CDR1 and CDR2 sequences are SGDLS and YYNGEE. The variable domain in full, with the rest retrieved from reference TRBV9 and TRBJ2-2, is DSGVTQTPKHLITATGQRVTLRCSPRSGDLSVYWYQQSLDQGLQFLIQYYNGEERAKGNILERFSAQQFPDLHSELNLSSLELGDSALYFCASRDYQGTGELFFGEGSRLTVL.